These 28 T cell receptor beta chains were sequenced from one sample in a study of cytomegalovirus exposure and HLA in healthy donors. A multiplex PCR was run with 60 Vbeta primers and 13 Jbeta primers. The table came from immunoSEQ multiplex PCR; TCRdb's copy has only in-frame clones and leaves some out. The data contain about 83,000 clones, roughly 76% of them singletons. Sequences were obtained from PBMCs. The origin of the receptors is a woman in her 30s in good health and CMV-seronegative.

The V call is TRBV5-1, the J call TRBJ1-5, with TRBD1 matching 7 bases. This CDR3 has 15 amino acids. J was trimmed by 6 bases and V by 0 bases; bases with no gene match: 6. The germline V gene has CDR1 SGHRS and CDR2 YFSETQ. This chain's CDR3 is CASSLDGQASQPQHF. The CDR3 DNA follows: TGCGCCAGCAGCTTGGACGGACAGGCAAGTCAGCCCCAGCATTTT.

The chain employs TRBV19 and TRBJ1-1; a possible D gene is TRBD1 (6 bases). V was clipped by 5 bases and J by 10 bases, with 23 bases between them. Germline V gene lookup returns CDR1 LNHDA and CDR2 SQIVND (reference sequence). The CDR3 contains 15 residues. The CDR3, as DNA: TGTGCCAGTAGTTTCCGAACAGGGTATGTAATAGGAGCTTTCTTT. Translated, it gives CASSFRTGYVIGAFF.

The chain joins TRBV18 to TRBJ2-1; 9 nucleotides match TRBD2. With 2 bases clipped from V and 10 bases from J, the junction kept 18 bases outside the gene matches. Germline CDR1 and CDR2: KGHSH and LQKENI. CDR3 size: 18 residues. CDR3 nucleotides: TGTGCCAGCTCACCAGGGGTGAGGCTAGCGGGGACTAACGAGGAGCAGTTCTTC. Protein sequence: CASSPGVRLAGTNEEQFF. Full variable domain (rest looked up from reference TRBV18 and TRBJ2-1): NAGVMQNPRHLVRRRGQEARLRCSPMKGHSHVYWYRQLPEEGLKFMVYLQKENIIDESGMPKERFSAEFPKEGPSILRIQQVVRGDSAAYFCASSPGVRLAGTNEEQFFGPGTRLTVL.

V usage is TRBV21-1 and J usage is TRBJ2-7; the table's D call TRBD2 went unverified against the DNA. TRBV21-1 is flagged as a pseudogene. The CDR3 extends over 16 amino acids. The CDR3 DNA sequence: TGTGCCAGCAGCAAAGGGAGCGGGACGGCCACCTACGAGCAGTACTTC. Amino acids: CASSKGSGTATYEQYF.

CDR3 bases: TGTGCCAGCAGCCCCGGGGACAGGCCGGGAAACACCATATATTTT. Translated, it gives CASSPGDRPGNTIYF. The chain links TRBV9 to TRBJ1-3, with 8 nucleotides matching TRBD1. Unmatched junction bases numbered 7, after V lost 4 bases and J lost 4 bases. Germline loops: CDR1 SGDLS, CDR2 YYNGEE. This CDR3 contains 15 residues.

The rearrangement uses TRBV10-2 and TRBJ1-2; 8 nucleotides line up with TRBD1. Trimming took 8 bases from V and 8 from J; bases not matched to a gene: 13. The germline gives CDR1 WSHSY, CDR2 SAAADI. The CDR3 consists of 14 residues. CDR3 sequence (DNA): TGCGCCAGCTCCTTTCCCCCCAGGGGGCAAGGCTACACCTTC. Protein product: CASSFPPRGQGYTF.

The V gene is TRBV6-1, the J gene TRBJ2-1; 10 positions agree with TRBD1. The V gene end was trimmed by 5 bases and the J gene end by 9 bases; junction bases not matched to a gene: 7. The germline V gene encodes CDR1 MNHNS and CDR2 SASEGT. The length of the CDR3 is 14 residues. The CDR3 loop is CASSYGQGVGEQFF. CDR3 in DNA: TGTGCCAGCAGTTATGGACAGGGGGTGGGTGAGCAGTTCTTC.

V usage is TRBV18 and J usage is TRBJ2-3; D possibly corresponds to TRBD2 (6 bases). Trimming took off 5 bases at V and 1 base at J, with 16 bases between the two ends. Germline V gives CDR1 KGHSH, CDR2 LQKENI. This CDR3 has 16 amino acids. DNA of the CDR3: TGTGCCAGCTCATACCGGAGGGCCATCCGCACAGATACGCAGTATTTT. It encodes CASSYRRAIRTDTQYF.

A word on this clone: At the DNA level, this CDR3 is encoded by other sequences in the same sample as well. The CDR3 DNA sequence: TGCAGCGTGGGGGGAAGCAATCAGCCCCAGCATTTT. This translates into CSVGGSNQPQHF. The chain recombines TRBV29-1 with TRBJ1-5; D is possibly TRBD1 (5 bases). The V end lost 6 bases, the J end lost 1 base, and 7 bases lay between the germline ends. The CDR3 length is 12 residues. CDR1 SQVTM and CDR2 ANQGSEA come from the germline V gene.

The rearrangement joins TRBV27 to TRBJ2-3; TRBD2 matches at 7 bases. The CDR3 contains 16 residues. With 5 bases clipped from V and 1 base from J, the junction kept 9 bases outside the gene matches. CDR1 and CDR2 from the germline V gene are MNHEY and SMNVEV (reference sequence). The CDR3 loop is CASSATSSPRTDTQYF. The CDR3 nucleotides are TGTGCCAGCAGTGCGACTAGCAGCCCTCGCACAGATACGCAGTATTTT.

The V call is TRBV5-6, the J call TRBJ2-3; 9 nucleotides match TRBD2. CDR3 length: 17 residues. Germline V gene sequence: CDR1 SGHDT, CDR2 YYEEEE. The junction had 8 bases not matched to a gene; V was cut back by 1 base and J by 2 bases. CDR3 in amino acids: CASSLWGAGGNTDTQYF. CDR3 nucleotide sequence: TGTGCCAGCAGCTTGTGGGGAGCGGGAGGAAACACAGATACGCAGTATTTT.

The CDR3 DNA sequence: TGTGCCAGTAGTCCGGGACTAGGCTACAATGAGCAGTTCTTC. Translation: CASSPGLGYNEQFF. The rearrangement links TRBV19 to TRBJ2-1; TRBD2 matches 8 bases. Germline V gene data show CDR1 as LNHDA and CDR2 as SQIVND (reference sequence). CDR3 length equals 14 residues. The J segment lost 3 bases and the V segment lost 5 bases, leaving 3 bases of the junction unmatched.

This clone has a handful of counts. This chain links TRBV18 with TRBJ1-1, with a possible D match to TRBD1 (6 bases). The CDR3 sequence is 12 residues long. The germline gives CDR1 KGHSH, CDR2 LQKENI. V shed 3 bases and J shed 8 bases, with 10 bases lying between them. CDR3 bases: TGTGCCAGCTCACCCACCGGGACAGAAGCTTTCTTT. Its translation is CASSPTGTEAFF.

The rearrangement uses TRBV2 and TRBJ2-3, with TRBD1 matching over 7 bases. CDR3 length: 15 amino acids. Germline-derived CDR1 and CDR2 are SNHLY and FYNNEI. J lost 0 bases, V lost 6 bases, and 6 bases had no gene match. DNA for the CDR3: TGTGCCAGCAGCCCTCAGGGGGTAAGCACAGATACGCAGTATTTT. It specifies CASSPQGVSTDTQYF.

There are a few counts of this clone. The chain joins TRBV5-4 to TRBJ2-1; TRBD2 is a possible D gene (5 bases). Trimming removed 2 bases from V and 1 base from J, with 10 bases in between. The CDR3 runs 15 residues. Germline CDR1 reads SGHNT; CDR2 reads YYREEE (reference sequence). The CDR3: CASSFEGPSYNEQFF. For the CDR3, the DNA is TGTGCCAGCAGCTTTGAGGGCCCTTCCTACAATGAGCAGTTCTTC.

The chain combines TRBV5-6 with TRBJ2-5, with a weak D call TRBD1 (5 bases). The germline gives CDR1 SGHDT, CDR2 YYEEEE. CDR3 length equals 16 residues. V shed 0 bases and J shed 4 bases, with 16 bases lying between them. The DNA of the CDR3 is TGTGCCAGCAGCTTGGGGGCAGGGTCGAGCTTAGAGACCCAGTACTTC. This gives the protein CASSLGAGSSLETQYF.

The CDR3 reads CASSQSPLWEGSYEQYF. CDR3 coding DNA: TGTGCCAGCAGCCAATCCCCCCTTTGGGAGGGGTCCTACGAGCAGTACTTC. The rearrangement uses TRBV16 and TRBJ2-7; 7 nucleotides align to TRBD2. The CDR3 is 17 residues long. V gave up 0 bases and J gave up 1 base; unmatched junction bases: 9. Germline loops: CDR1 KGHSY, CDR2 FQNENV.

The chain links TRBV28 to TRBJ2-7; TRBD2 matches 11 bases. J was trimmed by 3 bases and V by 5 bases; bases with no gene match: 9. Germline CDR1 is MDHEN and CDR2 is SYDVKM. This CDR3 spans 16 amino acids. The CDR3 protein is CASSPIAGGLIYEQYF. The DNA for the CDR3 is TGTGCCAGCAGTCCAATAGCGGGAGGGCTCATCTACGAGCAGTACTTC.

The genes are TRBV2 and TRBJ2-5; tentatively, D is TRBD1 (7 bases). This CDR3 contains 14 residues. V was cut by 7 bases and J by 4 bases, with 16 bases left in between. The germline gives CDR1 SNHLY, CDR2 FYNNEI. CDR3 coding DNA: TGTGCCAGCACTTGGACAGGAGGGGGAGAGACCCAGTACTTC. Amino acid sequence: CASTWTGGGETQYF.

The rearrangement joins TRBV6-5 to TRBJ1-1; possible D gene TRBD1, 5 bases. The V end lost 6 bases, the J end lost 1 base, and 12 bases lay between the germline ends. Germline V gene lookup returns CDR1 MNHEY and CDR2 SVGAGI. The length of the CDR3 is 14 residues. CDR3 nucleotide sequence: TGTGCCAGCAGCCACGGGGGGAAGAACACTGAAGCTTTCTTT. Protein product: CASSHGGKNTEAFF.

The chain uses TRBV5-1 and TRBJ2-7, with 11 positions matching TRBD1. The CDR3 has 14 residues. CDR1 is SGHRS, CDR2 YFSETQ, per germline. The V gene end was trimmed by 4 bases and the J gene end by 3 bases; junction bases not matched to a gene: 3. Here the CDR3 reads CASSPGTGGYEQYF. The DNA of the CDR3 is TGCGCCAGCAGCCCCGGGACAGGGGGCTACGAGCAGTACTTC.

In its sample, this clone was seen a few times. The V call is TRBV29-1, the J call TRBJ2-1, with TRBD2 identical over 7 bases. Germline V gene sequence: CDR1 SQVTM, CDR2 ANQGSEA. J lost 9 bases, V lost 7 bases, and 18 bases had no gene match. CDR3 length equals 15 residues. The chain's CDR3 is CSEKHERDGSGEQFF. The DNA of the CDR3 is TGCAGCGAAAAACACGAGCGGGATGGGTCTGGTGAGCAGTTCTTC.

As concerns this clone: Its ends do not fully match the called genes, so a read error is possible. This same CDR3 is encoded by further DNA sequences in the sample. V gene TRBV6-1 combines with J gene TRBJ1-1, with 8 bases identical to TRBD1. CDR3 length: 14 amino acids. Germline V gene data show CDR1 as MNHNS and CDR2 as SASEGT. This chain's CDR3 is CASSEDRGNTEAFF. The DNA for the CDR3 is TGTGCCAGCAGCGAAGACAGGGGGAACACTGAAGCTTTCTTT.

This chain uses TRBV27 with TRBJ2-3; D possibly corresponds to TRBD1 (6 bases). Between the trimmed V and J ends, which lost 7 bases and 5 bases, there was a span of 13 bases. This CDR3 region has 13 residues. Looked up from germline, CDR1 is MNHEY and CDR2 is SMNVEV (reference sequence). In DNA, the CDR3 is TGTGCCAGCACTTCAGGGGCGGGAGATACGCAGTATTTT. As protein: CASTSGAGDTQYF.

This chain links TRBV19 with TRBJ1-5, with unresolved D. The V end was cut by 4 bases, the J end by 4 bases, with 8 bases between. The CDR3 extends over 13 amino acids. In germline, CDR1 is LNHDA, CDR2 SQIVND (reference sequence). The CDR3 nucleotides are TGTGCCAGTAGTAAAGACAAAAATCAGCCCCAGCATTTT. It encodes CASSKDKNQPQHF.

Only one count was recorded for this clone. V is TRBV18 and J is TRBJ1-5; 11 bases agree with TRBD1. This CDR3 region has 16 residues. The V gene end was trimmed by 5 bases and the J gene end by 7 bases; junction bases not matched to a gene: 10. From germline, CDR1 is KGHSH and CDR2 LQKENI. CDR3 residues: CASSTGTGGRVQPQHF. CDR3 nucleotides: TGTGCCAGCTCAACCGGGACAGGGGGTAGGGTGCAGCCCCAGCATTTT.

The V call is TRBV6-5, the J call TRBJ2-5; the match to TRBD1 covers 10 bases. The V segment lost 6 bases and the J segment 4 bases; nucleotides outside the gene matches: 8. Looked up from germline, CDR1 is MNHEY and CDR2 is SVGAGI. The CDR3 loop spans 15 amino acids. The CDR3 loop reads CASRGQGFVGETQYF. DNA of the CDR3: TGTGCCAGCAGGGGACAGGGGTTTGTCGGAGAGACCCAGTACTTC.

The J gene is TRBJ2-5, the V gene TRBV7-8; 11 nucleotides align to TRBD1. Unmatched junction bases numbered 4, after V lost 0 bases and J lost 4 bases. In germline, CDR1 is SGHVS, CDR2 FQNEAQ. The CDR3 is 16 amino acids. CDR3 sequence: CASSLATGQGGETQYF. The CDR3 DNA reads TGTGCCAGCAGCTTAGCGACGGGACAGGGGGGAGAGACCCAGTACTTC.